This is a list of T cell receptor beta chains from one sample in a study of T cell changes during pregnancy in multiple sclerosis. The method was immunoSEQ multiplex PCR; TCRdb's version includes in-frame clones alone and lacks a portion of them. The table has tens of thousands of clones, more than 85% seen once. The sequencing here drew on CD8+ T cells from peripheral blood mononuclear cells, taken in the first trimester of pregnancy. The receptors here all came from a female donor with multiple sclerosis, enrolled in a pregnancy study. CDR3s include the opening cysteine and the closing phenylalanine or tryptophan. Each record gives: D gene, V gene, CDR3 length, clone size, J gene, CDR3 DNA, CDR3 protein. D genes are given only for firm matches. Where a row states a size, it is once, few, many or the class of an expanded clone; other rows omit it.

d_call: TRBD1
v_call: TRBV14
cdr3_length: 17
clone_size: -
j_call: TRBJ2-5
cdr3_nt: TGTGCCAGCAGCCTCCCGAGGGGACAGGGTCCCGTTTTGGCCCAGTACTTC
cdr3_aa: CASSLPRGQGPVLAQYF

d_call: TRBD2
v_call: TRBV7-2
cdr3_length: 15
clone_size: -
j_call: TRBJ2-2
cdr3_nt: TGTGCCAGCAGCTTAGGGACTAGCCGTTCCGGGGAGCTGTTTTTT
cdr3_aa: CASSLGTSRSGELFF

d_call: -
v_call: TRBV6-5
cdr3_length: 13
clone_size: few
j_call: TRBJ1-2
cdr3_nt: TGTGCCAGCAGATCTACAGGGAGCTATGGCTACACCTTC
cdr3_aa: CASRSTGSYGYTF

d_call: TRBD2
v_call: TRBV19
cdr3_length: 13
clone_size: -
j_call: TRBJ2-7
cdr3_nt: TGTGCCAGTAGTGCATCTAGCGGCTACGAGCAGTACTTC
cdr3_aa: CASSASSGYEQYF

d_call: -
v_call: TRBV28
cdr3_length: 13
clone_size: -
j_call: TRBJ2-7
cdr3_nt: TGTGCCAGCAGTTTGTCCACCTACTCCGAGCAGTACTTC
cdr3_aa: CASSLSTYSEQYF

d_call: TRBD1
v_call: TRBV9
cdr3_length: 14
clone_size: -
j_call: TRBJ2-3
cdr3_nt: TGTGCCAGCAGCCAAGGACAGGGCACAGATACGCAGTATTTT
cdr3_aa: CASSQGQGTDTQYF

d_call: TRBD2
v_call: TRBV10-3
cdr3_length: 14
clone_size: -
j_call: TRBJ2-7
cdr3_nt: TGTGCCATCAGTGACCCGGGACTAGTCCACGAGCAGTACTTC
cdr3_aa: CAISDPGLVHEQYF

d_call: -
v_call: TRBV5-5
cdr3_length: 14
clone_size: -
j_call: TRBJ2-7
cdr3_nt: TGTGCCAGCAGCTTGGCAACAGGGGGGGACGAGCAGTACTTC
cdr3_aa: CASSLATGGDEQYF

d_call: -
v_call: TRBV7-2
cdr3_length: 15
clone_size: -
j_call: TRBJ1-4
cdr3_nt: TGTGCCAGCAGCCCAATGTGGGATGCGGGAGAAAAACTGTTTTTT
cdr3_aa: CASSPMWDAGEKLFF

d_call: TRBD1
v_call: TRBV27
cdr3_length: 13
clone_size: -
j_call: TRBJ2-1
cdr3_nt: TGTGCCAGCAGTTTTCAGGGGGCCGCTGAGCAGTTCTTC
cdr3_aa: CASSFQGAAEQFF

d_call: -
v_call: TRBV6-4
cdr3_length: 15
clone_size: few
j_call: TRBJ2-6
cdr3_nt: TGTGCCAGCAGTGAAAGGGGTGGTGGGGCCAACGTCCTGACTTTC
cdr3_aa: CASSERGGGANVLTF

d_call: -
v_call: TRBV27
cdr3_length: 13
clone_size: once
j_call: TRBJ2-7
cdr3_nt: TGTGCCAGCAGTTTATGGCAGGGAAACGAGCAGTACTTC
cdr3_aa: CASSLWQGNEQYF

d_call: -
v_call: TRBV20-1
cdr3_length: 11
clone_size: -
j_call: TRBJ2-3
cdr3_nt: TGCAGTGCTAGCGGGACAGATACGCAGTATTTT
cdr3_aa: CSASGTDTQYF

d_call: TRBD2
v_call: TRBV5-6
cdr3_length: 15
clone_size: -
j_call: TRBJ2-1
cdr3_nt: TGTGCCAGCAGACTAAAAGCGGGAAGGTGGAATGAGCAGTTCTTC
cdr3_aa: CASRLKAGRWNEQFF

d_call: TRBD1
v_call: TRBV7-9
cdr3_length: 16
clone_size: -
j_call: TRBJ2-2
cdr3_nt: TGTGCCAGCAGCTCGACCCGGGACAGCCGGGGCGGGGAGCTGTTTTTT
cdr3_aa: CASSSTRDSRGGELFF

d_call: -
v_call: TRBV21-1
cdr3_length: 17
clone_size: -
j_call: TRBJ1-5
cdr3_nt: TGTGCCAGCAGCCCCCCCGGACAGCTACATAGCAATCAGCCCCAGCATTTT
cdr3_aa: CASSPPGQLHSNQPQHF

d_call: -
v_call: TRBV6-6
cdr3_length: 16
clone_size: once
j_call: TRBJ1-4
cdr3_nt: TGTGCCAGCAGTTACTCGGTACAGAACGTAAATGAAAAACTGTTTTTT
cdr3_aa: CASSYSVQNVNEKLFF

d_call: TRBD2
v_call: TRBV29-1
cdr3_length: 20
clone_size: -
j_call: TRBJ2-3
cdr3_nt: TGCAGCGTTCAAGAACTAATTTTATTAACTAGCGGGAGAAGGACAGATACGCAGTATTTT
cdr3_aa: CSVQELILLTSGRRTDTQYF